A selection of T cell receptor beta chains follows, all from one sample in a study of identical twins. One entry per CDR3 protein results from TCRdb running MiXCR on the 5' RACE reads. This sample has a few hundred thousand distinct CDR3 sequences; less than 25% occur once, and the top ten carry about 2.9%. The same specimen was also included in a second study, on T cells expressing NK-cell markers.

Sequencing was performed on CD4+ T cells sorted from blood. The receptor source for this set is a woman under 30 in good health. The CDR3 runs from the conserved cysteine through the conserved F or W. The order of the fields is clone size, D gene, J gene, V gene, CDR3 protein, CDR3 DNA. The D gene is left open where the match is weak. Only part of the rows carry a size: once, few, many, or a class if the clone is expanded.

.,TRBD2,TRBJ2-3,TRBV20-1,CCARDRILAASTDTQYF,TGCTGTGCTAGAGATCGGATTCTAGCGGCGAGCACAGATACGCAGTATTTT
few,.,TRBJ2-1,TRBV4-3,CASSQDGRHEQFF,TGCGCCAGCAGCCAAGATGGGAGGCATGAGCAGTTCTTC
.,.,TRBJ2-1,TRBV11-2,CASSLGISGYYDEQFF,TGTGCCAGCAGCTTAGGCATCTCCGGTTACTACGATGAGCAGTTCTTC
.,.,TRBJ1-5,TRBV5-5,CASSLKETQPQHF,TGTGCCAGCAGCTTGAAGGAGACGCAGCCCCAGCATTTT
few,.,TRBJ2-7,TRBV3-1,CASSQGLGGATYEQYF,TGTGCCAGCAGCCAAGGGCTTGGAGGCGCAACCTACGAGCAGTACTTC
few,TRBD2,TRBJ2-1,TRBV5-1,CASMRLAGYNEQFF,TGCGCCAGCATGCGTCTAGCGGGCTACAATGAGCAGTTCTTC
few,.,TRBJ1-2,TRBV30,CAWSVGMALSYTF,TGTGCCTGGAGTGTCGGCATGGCTTTGAGCTACACCTTC
few,TRBD2,TRBJ2-7,TRBV10-2,CASSRRLAVSYEQYF,TGCGCCAGCAGTCGACGACTAGCGGTCTCCTACGAGCAGTACTTC
few,.,TRBJ1-1,TRBV20-1,CSAEDSPNTEAFF,TGCAGTGCTGAGGACAGTCCGAACACTGAAGCTTTCTTT
few,.,TRBJ2-1,TRBV6-4,CASSAEGLDYNEQFF,TGTGCCAGCAGTGCCGAGGGACTTGACTACAATGAGCAGTTCTTC